The T cell receptor (beta chain) under discussion was sequenced for a study of T cell responses to AZD1222 COVID-19 vaccine. Study observations and caveats: Spike-specific TCR repertoires showed rising breadth and depth after two AZD1222 doses.

The CDR3 has 15 amino acids. Germline CDR1 reads MGHRA; CDR2 reads YSYEKL. The ends were cut back, 0 bases at V and 7 bases at J, with 13 bases in the middle. Sequencing used immunoSEQ multiplex PCR; TCRdb keeps in-frame clones, though not all of them. The sample has roughly 120,000 clones; around 89% are singletons. As to this clone: Antigen specificity is unknown.

Sequences were derived from peripheral blood, sampled on day 0 of AZD1222 vaccination. The chain joins TRBV4-1 to TRBJ1-5; possible D gene TRBD1, 5 bases. This clonotype was sampled from an adult in good health. Here the CDR3 reads CASSQDGQGRQPQHF. Written as DNA, the CDR3 is TGCGCCAGCAGCCAAGATGGCCAGGGAAGGCAGCCCCAGCATTTT.